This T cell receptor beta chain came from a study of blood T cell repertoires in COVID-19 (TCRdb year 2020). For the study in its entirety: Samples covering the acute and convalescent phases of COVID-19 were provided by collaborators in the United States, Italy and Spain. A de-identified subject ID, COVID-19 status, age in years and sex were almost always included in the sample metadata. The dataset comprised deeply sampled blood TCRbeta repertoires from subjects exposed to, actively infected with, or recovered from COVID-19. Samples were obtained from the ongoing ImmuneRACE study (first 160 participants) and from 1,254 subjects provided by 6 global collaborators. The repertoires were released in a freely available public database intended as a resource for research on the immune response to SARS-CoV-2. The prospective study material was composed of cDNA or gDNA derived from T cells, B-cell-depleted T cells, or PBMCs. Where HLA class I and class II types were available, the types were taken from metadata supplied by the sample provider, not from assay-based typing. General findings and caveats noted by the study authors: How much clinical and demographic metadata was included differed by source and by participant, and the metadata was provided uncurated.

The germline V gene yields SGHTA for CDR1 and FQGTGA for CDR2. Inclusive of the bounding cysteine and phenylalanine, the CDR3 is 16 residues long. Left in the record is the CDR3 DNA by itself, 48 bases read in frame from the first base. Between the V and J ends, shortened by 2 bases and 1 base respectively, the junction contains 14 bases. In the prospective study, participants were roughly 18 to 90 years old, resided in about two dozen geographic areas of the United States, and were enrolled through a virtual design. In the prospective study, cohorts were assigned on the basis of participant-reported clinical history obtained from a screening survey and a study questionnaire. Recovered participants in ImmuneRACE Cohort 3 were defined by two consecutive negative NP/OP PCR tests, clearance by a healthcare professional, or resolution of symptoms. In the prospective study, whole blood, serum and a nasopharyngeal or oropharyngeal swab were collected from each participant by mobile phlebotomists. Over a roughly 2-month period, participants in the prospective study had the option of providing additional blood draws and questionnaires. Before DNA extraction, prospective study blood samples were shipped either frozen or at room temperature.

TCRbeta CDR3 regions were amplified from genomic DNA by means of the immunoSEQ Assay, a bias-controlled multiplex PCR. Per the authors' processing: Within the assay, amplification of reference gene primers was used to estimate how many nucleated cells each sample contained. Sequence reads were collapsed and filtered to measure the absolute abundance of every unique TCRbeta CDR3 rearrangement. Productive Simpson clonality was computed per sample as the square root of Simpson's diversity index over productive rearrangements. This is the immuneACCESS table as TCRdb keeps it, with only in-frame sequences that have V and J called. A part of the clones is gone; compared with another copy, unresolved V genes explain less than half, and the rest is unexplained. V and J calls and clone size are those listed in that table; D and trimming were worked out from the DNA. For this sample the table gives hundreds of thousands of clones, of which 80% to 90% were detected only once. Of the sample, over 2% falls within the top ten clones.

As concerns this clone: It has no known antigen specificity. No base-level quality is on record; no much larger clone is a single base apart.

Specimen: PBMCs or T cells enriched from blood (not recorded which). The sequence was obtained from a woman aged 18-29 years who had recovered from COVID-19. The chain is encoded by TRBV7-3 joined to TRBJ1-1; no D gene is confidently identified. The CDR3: CASSLQVGEGNTEAFF. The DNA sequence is TGTGCCAGCAGCTTACAGGTCGGGGAAGGGAACACTGAAGCTTTCTTT.